This T cell receptor (beta chain) was identified during a study of shared clonotypes between healthy human individuals. Study observations and caveats: Generally, naive subsets (rather than memory subsets) showed larger estimated richness. Generation of non-shared clonotypes was less probable than generation of clonotypes shared by all four donors.

As regards this clone: Its target is unknown. This specimen includes other DNA sequences encoding the same CDR3.

The method was immunoSEQ multiplex PCR; TCRdb's version includes in-frame clones alone and lacks a portion of them. The sample holds about 2.4 million clones, 93% seen once. This receptor was identified in a man aged 18 to 30 in good health. Some clones in this sample may be carry-over from other donors' samples. Sequencing was performed on naive CD4+ T cells from PBMCs. Noted subset: CD45RA+ positively selected.

The CDR3 loop is CASSLTGNTEAFF. The CDR3 nucleotides are TGTGCCAGCAGCTTAACAGGAAACACTGAAGCTTTCTTT. The V call is TRBV5-4, the J call TRBJ1-1, with TRBD1 as a possible D gene (5 bases). Trimming took off 2 bases at V and 2 bases at J, with 7 bases between the two ends. This CDR3 has 13 residues. Germline loops: CDR1 SGHNT, CDR2 YYREEE (reference sequence).